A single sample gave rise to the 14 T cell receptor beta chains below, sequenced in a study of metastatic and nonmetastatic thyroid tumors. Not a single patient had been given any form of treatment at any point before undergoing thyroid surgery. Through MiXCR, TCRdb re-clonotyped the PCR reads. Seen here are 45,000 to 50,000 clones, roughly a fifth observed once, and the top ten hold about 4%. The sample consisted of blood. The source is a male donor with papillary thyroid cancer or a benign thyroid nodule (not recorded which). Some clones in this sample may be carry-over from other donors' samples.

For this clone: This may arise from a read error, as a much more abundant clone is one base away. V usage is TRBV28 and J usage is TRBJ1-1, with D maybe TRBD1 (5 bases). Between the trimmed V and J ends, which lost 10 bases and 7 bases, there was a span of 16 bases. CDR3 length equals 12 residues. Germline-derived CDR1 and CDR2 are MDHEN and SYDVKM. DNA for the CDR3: TGTGCCATTAATGGGGGTCTCATTGAAGCTTTCTTT. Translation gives CAINGGLIEAFF.

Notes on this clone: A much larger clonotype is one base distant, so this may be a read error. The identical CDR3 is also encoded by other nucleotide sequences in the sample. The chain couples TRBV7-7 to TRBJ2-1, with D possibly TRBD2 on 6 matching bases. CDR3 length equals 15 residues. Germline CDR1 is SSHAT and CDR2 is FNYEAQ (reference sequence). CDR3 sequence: CASGLVGGSYNEQFF. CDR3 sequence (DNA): TGTGCTAGCGGCTTAGTAGGTGGCTCCTACAATGAGCAGTTCTTC.

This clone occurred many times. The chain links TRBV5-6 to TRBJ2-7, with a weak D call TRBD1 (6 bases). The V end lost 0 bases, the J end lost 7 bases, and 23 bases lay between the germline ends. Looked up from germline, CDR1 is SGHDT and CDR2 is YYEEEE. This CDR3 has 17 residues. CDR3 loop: CASSLDVGTGWGQEQYF. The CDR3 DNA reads TGTGCCAGCAGCTTGGACGTGGGAACAGGATGGGGGCAAGAGCAGTACTTC.

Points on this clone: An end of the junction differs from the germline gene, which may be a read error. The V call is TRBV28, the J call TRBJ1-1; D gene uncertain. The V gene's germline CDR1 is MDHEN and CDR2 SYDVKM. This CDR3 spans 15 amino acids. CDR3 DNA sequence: TGTGTCAGCTGCCTCCCCAGACACATAGACACTGAAGCTTTCTTT. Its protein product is CVSCLPRHIDTEAFF.

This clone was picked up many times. CDR3: CASSLDSSNTGELFF. The CDR3, as DNA: TGCGCCAGCAGCTTGGACAGCTCGAACACCGGGGAGCTGTTTTTT. The genes are TRBV5-1 and TRBJ2-2; no clear D. There are 15 residues in the CDR3. Germline-derived CDR1 and CDR2 are SGHRS and YFSETQ. Trimming shortened V by 0 bases and J by 0 bases, and 6 bases separated the two germline ends.

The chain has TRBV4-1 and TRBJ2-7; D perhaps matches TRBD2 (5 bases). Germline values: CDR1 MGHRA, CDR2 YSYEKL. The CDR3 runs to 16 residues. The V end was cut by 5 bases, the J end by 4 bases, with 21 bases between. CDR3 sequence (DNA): TGCGCCAGCAGCGGGAAGATGCTGGGAGAGGCTTACGAGCAGTACTTC. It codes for CASSGKMLGEAYEQYF.

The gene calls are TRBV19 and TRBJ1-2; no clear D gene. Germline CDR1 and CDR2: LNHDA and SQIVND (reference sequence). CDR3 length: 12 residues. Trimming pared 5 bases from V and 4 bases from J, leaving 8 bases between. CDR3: CASSLWGYGYTF. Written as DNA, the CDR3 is TGTGCCAGTAGTCTCTGGGGCTATGGCTACACCTTC.

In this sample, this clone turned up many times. CDR3 region: CASSVGREIGEQFF. Written as DNA, the CDR3 is TGTGCCAGCAGTGTAGGGCGGGAGATCGGTGAGCAGTTCTTC. The chain carries TRBV6-4 and TRBJ2-1, with TRBD2 identical over 7 bases. There are 14 residues in the CDR3. With V trimmed by 4 bases and J by 9 bases, 9 bases remained unmatched. Per the germline V gene, CDR1 is MRHNA and CDR2 is SNTAGT.

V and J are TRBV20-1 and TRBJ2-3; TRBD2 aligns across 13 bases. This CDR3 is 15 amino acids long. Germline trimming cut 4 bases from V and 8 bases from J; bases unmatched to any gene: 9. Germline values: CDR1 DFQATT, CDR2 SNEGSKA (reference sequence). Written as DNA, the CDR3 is TGCAGTGCTATCCGGACTAGCGGGAGAGGAGGTACGCAGTATTTT. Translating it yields CSAIRTSGRGGTQYF.

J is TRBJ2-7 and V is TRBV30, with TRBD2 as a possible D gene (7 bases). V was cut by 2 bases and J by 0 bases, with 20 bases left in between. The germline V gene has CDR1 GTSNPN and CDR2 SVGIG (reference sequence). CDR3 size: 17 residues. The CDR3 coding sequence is TGTGCCTGGAGTCAAAGGGGGAGGGCCCGGAGCTCCTACGAGCAGTACTTC. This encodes CAWSQRGRARSSYEQYF.

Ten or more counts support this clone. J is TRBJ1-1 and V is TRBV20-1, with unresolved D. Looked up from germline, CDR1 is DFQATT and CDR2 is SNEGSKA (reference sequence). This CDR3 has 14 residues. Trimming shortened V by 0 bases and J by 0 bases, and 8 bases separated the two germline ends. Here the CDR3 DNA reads TGCAGTGCTAGAGATAGGGCAGTGAACACTGAAGCTTTCTTT. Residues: CSARDRAVNTEAFF.

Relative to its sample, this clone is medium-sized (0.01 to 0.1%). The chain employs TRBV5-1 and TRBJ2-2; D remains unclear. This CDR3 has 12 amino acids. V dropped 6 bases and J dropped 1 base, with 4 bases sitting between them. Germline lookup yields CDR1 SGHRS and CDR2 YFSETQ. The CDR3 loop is CASTENTGELFF. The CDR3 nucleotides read TGCGCCAGCACCGAGAACACCGGGGAGCTGTTTTTT.

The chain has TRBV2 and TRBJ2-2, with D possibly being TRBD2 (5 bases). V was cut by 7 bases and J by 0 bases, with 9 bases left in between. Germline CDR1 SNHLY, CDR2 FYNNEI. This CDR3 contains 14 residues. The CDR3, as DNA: TGTGCCAGCAAAGCGGATACGAACACCGGGGAGCTGTTTTTT. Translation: CASKADTNTGELFF.

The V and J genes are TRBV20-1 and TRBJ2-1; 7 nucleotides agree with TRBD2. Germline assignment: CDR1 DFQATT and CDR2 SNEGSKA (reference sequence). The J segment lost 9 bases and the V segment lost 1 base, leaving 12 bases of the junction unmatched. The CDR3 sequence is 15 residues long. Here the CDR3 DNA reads TGCAGTGCTAGAGTTACCAGCGGGGCCAGGGTTGAGCAGTTCTTC. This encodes CSARVTSGARVEQFF.